A single sample gave rise to the 17 T cell receptor beta chains below, sequenced in a study of CXCR3-negative and CXCR3-positive naive CD8 T cells. Study-level results: Naive CXCR3-positive cells had TRB CDR3s more hydrophobic than those of CXCR3-negative naive cells.

The libraries of TRB cDNA were prepared using 5' RACE with UMI labels. With the 5' RACE reads reprocessed, TCRdb shows one record per CDR3 protein and no DNA. Its table lists over 95,000 distinct CDR3 sequences. These TCRs' antigens remain unknown. Sequences were obtained from naive CXCR3+ CD8+ T cells from blood. Indicated subset: CD45RO-CCR7+CD27+CD95- naive CD8+ T cells expressing CXCR3 (TNR3+). The receptor set was obtained from a human donor in good health. Some clones in this sample may be carry-over from other donors' samples.

This sequence joins TRBV14 and TRBJ2-7; TCRdb indicates TRBD1, and absent DNA this call remains unverified. The CDR3 consists of 17 residues. The germline gives CDR1 SGHDN, CDR2 FVKESK. The CDR3 sequence: CASSPHGRGQGRWEQYF.

The chain joins TRBV12-3 or TRBV12-4 to TRBJ1-1; there is no DNA to check the TCRdb D call of TRBD1. This CDR3 spans 11 amino acids. The CDR3 reads CASSLGGEAFF.

V and J are TRBV28 and TRBJ2-4. Germline CDR1 and CDR2: MDHEN and SYDVKM. The CDR3 has 17 residues. CDR3 in amino acids: CASSPQQETLAKNIQYF.

The chain carries TRBV5-4 and TRBJ2-1. Germline values: CDR1 SGHNT, CDR2 YYREEE (reference sequence). CDR3 size: 12 residues. This CDR3 is CASSSVTSEQFF.

The chain joins TRBV29-1 to TRBJ2-3; TCRdb reports TRBD1, a call that lacks DNA to check it against. CDR1 and CDR2 (germline): SQVTM, ANQGSEA. The CDR3 runs to 13 residues. The CDR3 region is CSAPGTDTDTQYF.

This chain connects TRBV6-4 to TRBJ2-1. Germline V lookup: CDR1 MRHNA, CDR2 SNTAGT. The CDR3 has 15 residues. The CDR3 protein is CASSDLGSSYSEQFF.

The chain links TRBV11-2 to TRBJ2-1. Germline CDR1 reads SGHAT; CDR2 reads FQNNGV. The CDR3 runs 15 residues. The CDR3 is CASSLDRLSYNEQFF.

The V call is TRBV7-9, the J call TRBJ2-7; TCRdb selects TRBD2, and the lack of DNA leaves this call unchecked. The germline gives CDR1 SEHNR, CDR2 FQNEAQ (reference sequence). This CDR3 has 13 amino acids. The CDR3 reads CASMEGGLNEQYF.

The chain joins TRBV28 to TRBJ2-2; there is no DNA to check the TCRdb D call of TRBD1. There are 14 residues in the CDR3. Germline loops: CDR1 MDHEN, CDR2 SYDVKM. CDR3 sequence reads: CASSPGTVTGELFF.

The chain recombines TRBV12-3 or TRBV12-4 with TRBJ1-5; absent DNA, TCRdb's TRBD1 call cannot be checked. This CDR3 contains 15 residues. CDR3: CASSLSGTTIQPQHF.

The chain employs TRBV7-9 and TRBJ2-1; TCRdb calls TRBD1, which cannot be checked without DNA. This CDR3 has 15 residues. The germline V gene encodes CDR1 SEHNR and CDR2 FQNEAQ (reference sequence). The CDR3 is CASSGEPGGWNEQFF. The variable domain in full, completed from reference TRBV7-9 and TRBJ2-1, reads DTGVSQNPRHKITKRGQNVTFRCDPISEHNRLYWYRQTLGQGPEFLTYFQNEAQLEKSRLLSDRFSAERPKGSFSTLEIQRTEQGDSAMYLCASSGEPGGWNEQFFGPGTRLTVL.

The chain recombines TRBV4-2 with TRBJ2-7; the TCRdb call, TRBD2, lacks DNA for checking. This CDR3 is 15 amino acids long. Germline values: CDR1 LGHNA, CDR2 YNFKEQ. The CDR3 spells CASSPVAGEGYEQYF.

V usage is TRBV29-1 and J usage is TRBJ2-7; without DNA, the TCRdb call of TRBD1 cannot be checked. The germline CDR1 and CDR2 sequences are SQVTM and ANQGSEA. CDR3 size: 13 residues. CDR3 sequence: CSVGQGQAYEQYF.

V usage is TRBV4-1 and J usage is TRBJ2-3. The CDR3 sequence is 15 residues long. The germline V gene has CDR1 MGHRA and CDR2 YSYEKL. The CDR3: CASSQDQITTDTQYF.

The V and J genes are TRBV5-5 and TRBJ2-1. Germline-derived CDR1 and CDR2 are SGHKS and YYEKEE (reference sequence). The CDR3 is made up of 15 amino acids. The CDR3 loop reads CTSSFAGGSYNEQFF.

The chain recombines TRBV7-9 with TRBJ2-7; TCRdb indicates TRBD1, and absent DNA this call remains unverified. CDR1 is SEHNR and CDR2 is FQNEAQ in the germline V gene (reference sequence). The CDR3 covers 14 residues. The CDR3 spells CASSLPGPTYEQYF. Full variable domain (outside the CDR3, taken from reference TRBV7-9 and TRBJ2-7): DTGVSQNPRHKITKRGQNVTFRCDPISEHNRLYWYRQTLGQGPEFLTYFQNEAQLEKSRLLSDRFSAERPKGSFSTLEIQRTEQGDSAMYLCASSLPGPTYEQYFGPGTRLTVT.

V gene TRBV5-5 combines with J gene TRBJ2-1; the TCRdb D gene call, TRBD1, has no DNA to confirm it. Germline V gene data show CDR1 as SGHKS and CDR2 as YYEKEE (reference sequence). The CDR3 runs 15 residues. The CDR3 sequence is CASRVTGEGSNEQFF. The variable domain in full, completed from reference TRBV5-5 and TRBJ2-1, reads DAGVTQSPTHLIKTRGQQVTLRCSPISGHKSVSWYQQVLGQGPQFIFQYYEKEERGRGNFPDRFSARQFPNYSSELNVNALLLGDSALYLCASRVTGEGSNEQFFGPGTRLTVL.